The source of this T cell receptor (beta chain) is a study of T cells in Graves' hyperthyroidism and ophthalmopathy. Study-level results: Most thyroid clonotypes expanded above 0.001 appeared in blood too.

Researchers took RNA transcripts and amplified the TCR beta CDR3 regions from them. A set of HTBI primers served as the primers for a first-round RT-PCR of the TCR CDR3. TCRdb re-analysed the multiplex PCR reads in MiXCR, keeping a single row per CDR3 protein. The sample shows some 770,000 distinct CDR3 sequences, roughly 17% of them seen only once. As for this clonotype: Its specificity is unknown. One junction end disagrees with the germline gene, perhaps due to a read error.

This CDR3 is 18 amino acids long. CDR1 SGHTA and CDR2 FQGNSA come from the germline V gene. The clonotype originates from a man between 18 and 35 years old with Graves' hyperthyroidism. This chain uses TRBV7-2 with TRBJ2-1, with 15 bases identical to TRBD2. Sample: blood. The CDR3 loop is CASSINHPGLAGGNERFF. The CDR3 coding sequence is TGTGCCAGCAGCATAAACCACCCGGGACTAGCGGGAGGCAATGAGCGGTTCTTC.